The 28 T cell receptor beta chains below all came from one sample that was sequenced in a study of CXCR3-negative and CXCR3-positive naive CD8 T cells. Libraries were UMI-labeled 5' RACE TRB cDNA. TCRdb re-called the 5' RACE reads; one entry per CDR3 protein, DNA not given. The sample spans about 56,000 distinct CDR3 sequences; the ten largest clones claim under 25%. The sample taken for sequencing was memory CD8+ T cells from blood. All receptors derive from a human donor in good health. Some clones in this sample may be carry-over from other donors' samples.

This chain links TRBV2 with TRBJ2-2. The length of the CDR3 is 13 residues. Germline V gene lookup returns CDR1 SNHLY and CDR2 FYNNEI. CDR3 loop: CASSATNTGELFF. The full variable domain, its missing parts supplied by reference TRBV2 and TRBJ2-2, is EPEVTQTPSHQVTQMGQEVILRCVPISNHLYFYWYRQILGQKVEFLVSFYNNEISEKSEIFDDQFSVERPDGSNFTLKIRSTKLEDSAMYFCASSATNTGELFFGEGSRLTVL.

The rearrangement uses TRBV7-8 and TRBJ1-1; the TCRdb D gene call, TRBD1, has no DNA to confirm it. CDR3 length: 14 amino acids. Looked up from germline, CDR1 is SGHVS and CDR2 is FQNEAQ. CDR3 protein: CASVGPTGVTEAFF.

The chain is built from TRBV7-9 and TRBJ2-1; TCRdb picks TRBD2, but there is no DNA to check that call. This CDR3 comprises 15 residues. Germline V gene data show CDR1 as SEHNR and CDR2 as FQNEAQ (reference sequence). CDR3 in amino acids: CASEPPGLGFNEQFF. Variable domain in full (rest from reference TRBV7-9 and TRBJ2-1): DTGVSQNPRHKITKRGQNVTFRCDPISEHNRLYWYRQTLGQGPEFLTYFQNEAQLEKSRLLSDRFSAERPKGSFSTLEIQRTEQGDSAMYLCASEPPGLGFNEQFFGPGTRLTVL.

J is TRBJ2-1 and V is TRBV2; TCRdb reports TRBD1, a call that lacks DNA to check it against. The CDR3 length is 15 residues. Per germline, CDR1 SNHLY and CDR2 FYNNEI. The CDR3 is CARTDRTESYNEQFF. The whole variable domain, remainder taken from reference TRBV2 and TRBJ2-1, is EPEVTQTPSHQVTQMGQEVILRCVPISNHLYFYWYRQILGQKVEFLVSFYNNEISEKSEIFDDQFSVERPDGSNFTLKIRSTKLEDSAMYFCARTDRTESYNEQFFGPGTRLTVL.

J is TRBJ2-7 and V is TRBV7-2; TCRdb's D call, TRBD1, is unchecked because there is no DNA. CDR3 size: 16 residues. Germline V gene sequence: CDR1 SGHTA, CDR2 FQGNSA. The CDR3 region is CASSLEAAGGLYEQYF.

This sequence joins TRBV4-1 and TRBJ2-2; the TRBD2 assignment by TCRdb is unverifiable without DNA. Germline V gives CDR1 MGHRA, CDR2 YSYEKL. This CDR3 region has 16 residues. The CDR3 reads CASSRGTSGSTGELFF.

The CDR3 spells CSVEDPYRGGSEQYF. The V call is TRBV29-1, the J call TRBJ2-7; TCRdb's assignment of TRBD1 cannot be checked, as there is no DNA. The CDR3 runs 15 residues. Germline V lookup: CDR1 SQVTM, CDR2 ANQGSEA.

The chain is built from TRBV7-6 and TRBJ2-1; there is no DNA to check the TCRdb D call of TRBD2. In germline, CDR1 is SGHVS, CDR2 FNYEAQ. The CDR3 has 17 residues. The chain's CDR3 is CASSSQVGGDAYNEQFF. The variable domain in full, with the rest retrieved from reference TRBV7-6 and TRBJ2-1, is GAGVSQSPRYKVTKRGQDVALRCDPISGHVSLYWYRQALGQGPEFLTYFNYEAQQDKSGLPNDRFSAERPEGSISTLTIQRTEQRDSAMYRCASSSQVGGDAYNEQFFGPGTRLTVL.

The chain's CDR3 is CSARAVSVETQYF. V and J are TRBV20-1 and TRBJ2-5; with no DNA, the TCRdb D assignment of TRBD2 cannot be verified. The CDR3 is 13 residues long. Germline V gene lookup returns CDR1 DFQATT and CDR2 SNEGSKA (reference sequence).

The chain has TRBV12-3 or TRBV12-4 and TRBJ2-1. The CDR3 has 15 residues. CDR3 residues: CASRPYKSSYNEQFF.

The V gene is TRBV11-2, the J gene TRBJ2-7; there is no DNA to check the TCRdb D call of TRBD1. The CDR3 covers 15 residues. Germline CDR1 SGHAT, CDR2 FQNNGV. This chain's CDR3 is CASSRTGGFLDEQYF.

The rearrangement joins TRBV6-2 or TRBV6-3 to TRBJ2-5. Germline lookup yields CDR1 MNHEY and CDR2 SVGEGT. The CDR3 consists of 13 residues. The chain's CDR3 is CASSPPYQETQYF.

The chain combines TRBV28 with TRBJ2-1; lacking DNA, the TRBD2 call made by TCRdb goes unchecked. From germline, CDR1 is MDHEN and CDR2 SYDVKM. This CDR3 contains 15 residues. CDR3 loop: CASRVLAASYNEQFF. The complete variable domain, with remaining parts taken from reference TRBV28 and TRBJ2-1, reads DVKVTQSSRYLVKRTGEKVFLECVQDMDHENMFWYRQDPGLGLRLIYFSYDVKMKEKGDIPEGYSVSREKKERFSLILESASTNQTSMYLCASRVLAASYNEQFFGPGTRLTVL.

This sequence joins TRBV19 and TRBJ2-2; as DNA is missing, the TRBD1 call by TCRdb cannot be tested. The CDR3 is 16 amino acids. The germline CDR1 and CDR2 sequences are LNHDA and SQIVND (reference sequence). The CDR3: CASSIPDRVLTGELFF.

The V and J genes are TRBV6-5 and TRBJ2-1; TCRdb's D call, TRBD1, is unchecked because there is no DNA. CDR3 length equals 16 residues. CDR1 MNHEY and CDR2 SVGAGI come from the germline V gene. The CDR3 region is CASSYSGQGAYNEQFF.

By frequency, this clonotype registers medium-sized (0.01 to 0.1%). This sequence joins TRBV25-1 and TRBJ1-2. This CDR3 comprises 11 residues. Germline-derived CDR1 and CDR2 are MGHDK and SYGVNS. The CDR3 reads CASSGNYGYTF.

This CDR3 is CASTVTVSYNSPLHF. The J gene is TRBJ1-6, the V gene TRBV28. CDR1 MDHEN and CDR2 SYDVKM come from the germline V gene. The CDR3 covers 15 residues.

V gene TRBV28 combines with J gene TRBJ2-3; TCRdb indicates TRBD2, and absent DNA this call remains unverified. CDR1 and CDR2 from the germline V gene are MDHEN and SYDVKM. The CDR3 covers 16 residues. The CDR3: CASSLLAGELTDTQYF.

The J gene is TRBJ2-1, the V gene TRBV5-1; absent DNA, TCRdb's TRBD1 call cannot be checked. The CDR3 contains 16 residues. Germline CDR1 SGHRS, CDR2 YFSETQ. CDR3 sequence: CASSLGGGKAASEQFF.

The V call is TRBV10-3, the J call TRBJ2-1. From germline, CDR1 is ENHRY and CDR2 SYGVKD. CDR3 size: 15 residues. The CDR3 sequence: CAISESSNSYNEQFF.

CDR3 region: CASSQDRTAGNTIYF. V and J are TRBV4-3 and TRBJ1-3; TCRdb lists TRBD1, though no DNA is available to test this call. CDR1 is LGHNA, CDR2 YSLEER, per germline. The CDR3 is 15 amino acids.

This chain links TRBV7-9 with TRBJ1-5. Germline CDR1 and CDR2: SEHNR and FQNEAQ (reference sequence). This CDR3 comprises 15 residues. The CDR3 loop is CASSLGLGSNQPQHF. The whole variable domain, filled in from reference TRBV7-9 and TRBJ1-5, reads DTGVSQNPRHKITKRGQNVTFRCDPISEHNRLYWYRQTLGQGPEFLTYFQNEAQLEKSRLLSDRFSAERPKGSFSTLEIQRTEQGDSAMYLCASSLGLGSNQPQHFGDGTRLSIL.

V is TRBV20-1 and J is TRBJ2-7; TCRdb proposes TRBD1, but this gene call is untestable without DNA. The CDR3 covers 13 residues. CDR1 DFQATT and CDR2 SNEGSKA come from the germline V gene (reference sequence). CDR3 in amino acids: CSAGGDRGYEQYF.

The CDR3 reads CASSQESSYNEQFF. The V call is TRBV4-3, the J call TRBJ2-1. The germline CDR1 and CDR2 sequences are LGHNA and YSLEER. This CDR3 is 14 amino acids long.

The CDR3 here is CASSSERETSYNEQFF. The chain recombines TRBV7-9 with TRBJ2-1; TCRdb reports TRBD2, a call that lacks DNA to check it against. Germline V lookup: CDR1 SEHNR, CDR2 FQNEAQ (reference sequence). This CDR3 region has 16 residues.

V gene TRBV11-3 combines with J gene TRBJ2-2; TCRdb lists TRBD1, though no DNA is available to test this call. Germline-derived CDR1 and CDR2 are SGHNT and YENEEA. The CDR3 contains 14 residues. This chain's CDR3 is CASSLDRDTGELFF.

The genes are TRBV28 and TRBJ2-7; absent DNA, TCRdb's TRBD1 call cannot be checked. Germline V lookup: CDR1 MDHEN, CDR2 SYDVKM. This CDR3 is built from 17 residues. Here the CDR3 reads CASSPLKQGAGSYEQYF.

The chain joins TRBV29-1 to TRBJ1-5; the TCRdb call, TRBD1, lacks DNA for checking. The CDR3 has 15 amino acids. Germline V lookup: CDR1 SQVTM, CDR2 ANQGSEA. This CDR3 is CSVEAGQGVPQAQHF.